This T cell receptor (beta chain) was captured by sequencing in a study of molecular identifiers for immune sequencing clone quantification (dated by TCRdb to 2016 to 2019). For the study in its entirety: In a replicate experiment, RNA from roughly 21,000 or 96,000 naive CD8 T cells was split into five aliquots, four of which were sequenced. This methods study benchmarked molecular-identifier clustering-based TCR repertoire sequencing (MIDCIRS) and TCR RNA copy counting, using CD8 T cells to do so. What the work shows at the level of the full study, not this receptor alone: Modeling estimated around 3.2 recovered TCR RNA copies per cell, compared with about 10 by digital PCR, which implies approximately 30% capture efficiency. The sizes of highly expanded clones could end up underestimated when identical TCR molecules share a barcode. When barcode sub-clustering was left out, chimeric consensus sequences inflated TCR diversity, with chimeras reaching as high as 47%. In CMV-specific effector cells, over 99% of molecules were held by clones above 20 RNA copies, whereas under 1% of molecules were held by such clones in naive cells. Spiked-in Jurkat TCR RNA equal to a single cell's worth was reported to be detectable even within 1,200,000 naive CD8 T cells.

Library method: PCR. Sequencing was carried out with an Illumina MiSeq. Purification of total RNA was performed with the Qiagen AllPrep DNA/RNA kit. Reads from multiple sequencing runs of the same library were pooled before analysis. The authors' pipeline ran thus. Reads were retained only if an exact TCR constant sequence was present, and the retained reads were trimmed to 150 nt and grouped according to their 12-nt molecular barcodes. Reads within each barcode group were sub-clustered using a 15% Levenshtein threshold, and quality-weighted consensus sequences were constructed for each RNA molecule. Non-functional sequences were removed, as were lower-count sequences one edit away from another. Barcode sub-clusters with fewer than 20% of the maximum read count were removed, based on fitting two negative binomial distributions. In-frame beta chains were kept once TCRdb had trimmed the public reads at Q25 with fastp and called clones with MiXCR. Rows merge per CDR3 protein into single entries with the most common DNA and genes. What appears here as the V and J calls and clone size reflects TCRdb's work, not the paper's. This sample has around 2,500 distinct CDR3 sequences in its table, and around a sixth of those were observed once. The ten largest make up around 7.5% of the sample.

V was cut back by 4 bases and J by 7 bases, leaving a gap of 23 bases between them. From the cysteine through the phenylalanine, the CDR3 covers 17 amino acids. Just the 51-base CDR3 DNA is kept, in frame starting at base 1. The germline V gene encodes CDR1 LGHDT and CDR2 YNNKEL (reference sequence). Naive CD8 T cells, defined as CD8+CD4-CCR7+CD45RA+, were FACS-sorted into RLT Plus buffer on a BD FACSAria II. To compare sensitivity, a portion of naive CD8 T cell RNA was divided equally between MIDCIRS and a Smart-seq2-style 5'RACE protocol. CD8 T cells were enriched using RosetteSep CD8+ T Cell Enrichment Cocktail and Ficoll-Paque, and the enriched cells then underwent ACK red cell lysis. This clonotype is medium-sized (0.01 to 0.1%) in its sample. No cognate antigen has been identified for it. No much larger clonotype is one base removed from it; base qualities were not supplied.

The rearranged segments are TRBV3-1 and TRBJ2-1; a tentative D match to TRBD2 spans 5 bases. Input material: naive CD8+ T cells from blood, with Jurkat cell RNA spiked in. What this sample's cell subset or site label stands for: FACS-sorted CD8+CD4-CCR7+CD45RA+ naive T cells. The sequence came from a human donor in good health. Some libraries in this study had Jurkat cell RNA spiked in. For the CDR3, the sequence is CASSPNFQRPPWNEQFF. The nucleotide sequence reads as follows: TGTGCCAGCAGCCCAAATTTTCAGCGGCCCCCTTGGAATGAGCAGTTCTTC.